This passage covers 31 T cell receptor beta chains from one sample sequenced in a study of shared clonotypes between healthy human individuals. Only in-frame clones appear in the TCRdb table, and some are missing; sequencing was by immunoSEQ multiplex PCR. The table has over 1.4 million clones, around 97% seen once; the top ten hold approximately 1.2%. The sample taken for sequencing was naive CD4+ T cells sorted from blood. Subset denoted: CD45RA+ positively selected. All receptors derive from a man aged 25-45 years in good health.

The chain couples TRBV5-6 to TRBJ2-5; 8 bases align to TRBD1. CDR3 length equals 12 residues. Germline CDR1 and CDR2: SGHDT and YYEEEE. With 2 bases clipped from V and 8 bases from J, the junction kept 2 bases outside the gene matches. The CDR3 loop is CASSFGQGTQYF. In DNA, the CDR3 is TGTGCCAGCAGCTTCGGACAGGGAACCCAGTACTTC.

The chain couples TRBV29-1 to TRBJ2-3, with a tentative D call TRBD1 (5 bases). The V end lost 7 bases, the J end lost 2 bases, and 13 bases lay between the germline ends. This CDR3 region has 13 residues. The germline V gene encodes CDR1 SQVTM and CDR2 ANQGSEA. The CDR3 sequence is CSARGKYTDTQYF. In DNA form, the CDR3 reads TGCAGCGCAAGGGGCAAATACACAGATACGCAGTATTTT.

The V call is TRBV5-1, the J call TRBJ1-1; TRBD1 is a possible D gene (5 bases). The germline V and J ends were trimmed by 2 bases and 5 bases, with 10 bases remaining between them. Germline assignment: CDR1 SGHRS and CDR2 YFSETQ. This CDR3 spans 13 amino acids. CDR3 region: CASSFGGTTEAFF. CDR3 in DNA: TGCGCCAGCAGCTTTGGGGGAACGACTGAAGCTTTCTTT.

The sample holds a few counts of this clone. The CDR3 spells CASSTDRGVTEAFF. The CDR3 nucleotides are TGTGCCAGCAGTACAGACAGGGGGGTAACTGAAGCTTTCTTT. This chain connects TRBV9 to TRBJ1-1; 9 bases map to TRBD1. V trimming: 5 bases; J trimming: 5 bases; junction bases outside the gene matches: 7. This CDR3 has 14 residues. The germline V gene encodes CDR1 SGDLS and CDR2 YYNGEE.

J is TRBJ2-7 and V is TRBV9; the match to TRBD2 covers 7 bases. This CDR3 spans 15 amino acids. Per germline, CDR1 SGDLS and CDR2 YYNGEE. After removal of 0 bases from V and 2 bases from J, the junction contained 5 bases not matched to a gene. Written as DNA, the CDR3 is TGTGCCAGCAGCGTAGACGGGAGGAATCCCTACGAGCAGTACTTC. As protein: CASSVDGRNPYEQYF.

Concerning this clone itself: The same CDR3 arises from other DNA sequences in this sample as well. This chain links TRBV15 with TRBJ2-2, with 12 positions matching TRBD2. Germline CDR1 LNHNV, CDR2 YYDKDF (reference sequence). V lost 0 bases, J lost 6 bases, and 2 bases stayed unmatched. The CDR3 sequence is 16 residues long. The CDR3 loop reads CATSRDLAGGPGELFF. The CDR3 DNA reads as TGTGCCACCAGCAGAGACCTAGCGGGAGGGCCCGGGGAGCTGTTTTTT.

V gene TRBV2 combines with J gene TRBJ2-3; the D is unclear. V lost 0 bases and J lost 0, with 4 bases in between. Germline V CDR1 and CDR2: SNHLY, FYNNEI. The CDR3 is 14 amino acids. The CDR3 loop is CASSEAASTDTQYF. CDR3 sequence (DNA): TGTGCCAGCAGTGAAGCCGCAAGCACAGATACGCAGTATTTT.

The chain carries TRBV28 and TRBJ2-3; 11 bases line up with TRBD1. The CDR3 covers 18 residues. V gave up 5 bases and J gave up 0 bases; unmatched junction bases: 10. Germline V gene lookup returns CDR1 MDHEN and CDR2 SYDVKM. CDR3 in amino acids: CASSEGTGGVTSTDTQYF. The CDR3 DNA follows: TGTGCCAGCAGTGAAGGGACAGGGGGAGTTACTAGCACAGATACGCAGTATTTT.

The chain recombines TRBV18 with TRBJ2-5; D is uncertain. The CDR3 covers 13 residues. Germline V gives CDR1 KGHSH, CDR2 LQKENI. V lost 6 bases to trimming and J lost 1 base, with 9 bases between them. CDR3: CASSPVFQETQYF. The CDR3 DNA is TGTGCCAGCTCCCCCGTATTCCAAGAGACCCAGTACTTC.

A word on this clone: Other DNA sequences from this sample encode an identical CDR3 as well. V gene TRBV6-1 combines with J gene TRBJ1-2; D uncertain. This CDR3 has 13 amino acids. Germline loops: CDR1 MNHNS, CDR2 SASEGT. V was shortened by 2 bases and J by 2 bases, with 6 bases between the two germline ends. The CDR3 protein is CASSESLNYGYTF. In DNA form, the CDR3 reads TGTGCCAGCAGTGAATCGCTGAACTATGGCTACACCTTC.

This clone was recorded once. The V call is TRBV13, the J call TRBJ2-3, with 7 bases lining up with TRBD1. Trimming cost V 5 bases and J 8 bases; bases outside gene matches: 7. Germline values: CDR1 PRHDT, CDR2 FYEKMQ (reference sequence). The CDR3 has 13 residues. The CDR3 nucleotides read TGTGCCAGCAGCGACAGGGCCGCAGGTACGCAGTATTTT. It yields the protein CASSDRAAGTQYF.

The chain employs TRBV10-3 and TRBJ2-1; TRBD2 matches at 14 bases. The CDR3 contains 18 residues. Germline-derived CDR1 and CDR2 are ENHRY and SYGVKD. Losses at the gene ends were 3 bases for V and 0 bases for J; bases not matched to a gene: 4. The CDR3 here is CAISEPGTSGSSYNEQFF. Here the CDR3 DNA reads TGTGCCATCAGTGAACCCGGGACTAGCGGGAGCTCCTACAATGAGCAGTTCTTC.

The rearrangement uses TRBV15 and TRBJ1-2, with D perhaps matching TRBD1 (5 bases). The germline V gene has CDR1 LNHNV and CDR2 YYDKDF (reference sequence). CDR3 length: 13 amino acids. The V end lost 8 bases, the J end lost 2 bases, and 12 bases lay between the germline ends. CDR3 nucleotides: TGTGCCACCGAAACTCGGGACAACTATGGCTACACCTTC. Amino acid sequence: CATETRDNYGYTF.

This chain uses TRBV7-2 with TRBJ1-4, with D possibly being TRBD1 (5 bases). CDR1 and CDR2 from the germline V gene are SGHTA and FQGNSA. V lost 3 bases to trimming and J lost 5 bases, with 13 bases between them. The CDR3 length is 15 residues. CDR3 loop: CASSLVAGSNEKLFF. The CDR3 coding sequence is TGTGCCAGCAGCTTGGTGGCAGGGTCCAATGAAAAACTGTTTTTT.

This clone has just a few counts. The rearrangement links TRBV15 to TRBJ1-5; D is undetermined. CDR3 size: 14 residues. V lost 0 bases, J lost 4 bases, and 7 bases lay in between. CDR1 is LNHNV and CDR2 is YYDKDF in the germline V gene (reference sequence). The CDR3 bases are TGTGCCACCAGCAGAGATTGGGGAAATCAGCCCCAGCATTTT. This sequence encodes CATSRDWGNQPQHF.

The J gene is TRBJ2-2, the V gene TRBV2, with 8 bases matching TRBD1. Trimming took 4 bases from V and 1 from J; bases not matched to a gene: 14. CDR3 length: 19 amino acids. The germline CDR1 and CDR2 sequences are SNHLY and FYNNEI. CDR3 coding DNA: TGTGCCAGCAGTGGAAGTCTGAAAGCAGGGGGCTGGAACACCGGGGAGCTGTTTTTT. The encoded protein is CASSGSLKAGGWNTGELFF.

This chain joins TRBV25-1 and TRBJ1-5, with TRBD1 as a possible D gene (6 bases). Trimming took 4 bases from V and 1 from J, leaving 8 bases between them. This CDR3 is built from 14 residues. Per the germline V gene, CDR1 is MGHDK and CDR2 is SYGVNS. In nucleotides, the CDR3 is TGTGCCAGCAGTGTGGGGGGCAGCAATCAGCCCCAGCATTTT. Amino acids: CASSVGGSNQPQHF.

This chain links TRBV5-4 with TRBJ2-3; D is perhaps TRBD1 or TRBD2 (5 bases each). CDR1 SGHNT and CDR2 YYREEE come from the germline V gene (reference sequence). Trimming took off 1 base at V and 1 base at J, with 10 bases between the two ends. The CDR3 is 15 amino acids. The CDR3 loop is CASSLQGGRTDTQYF. The DNA of the CDR3 is TGTGCCAGCAGCTTGCAGGGCGGGCGCACAGATACGCAGTATTTT.

V and J are TRBV4-1 and TRBJ1-3; possible D gene TRBD1, 5 bases. Germline V lookup: CDR1 MGHRA, CDR2 YSYEKL. The CDR3 is 14 amino acids. V was clipped by 6 bases and J by 3 bases, with 12 bases between them. The CDR3 loop is CASSPGFLGNTIYF. The CDR3 DNA reads as TGCGCCAGCAGTCCAGGGTTCCTTGGAAACACCATATATTTT.

A word on this clone: At the DNA level, this CDR3 is encoded by other sequences in the same sample as well. The V call is TRBV9, the J call TRBJ2-1, with TRBD1 identical over 9 bases. The CDR3 sequence is 15 residues long. Germline CDR1 is SGDLS and CDR2 is YYNGEE. J gave up 0 bases and V 2 bases, and 0 bases lay outside the gene matches. Here the CDR3 reads CASSVTGGSYNEQFF. As DNA, the CDR3 is TGTGCCAGCAGCGTGACAGGGGGCTCCTACAATGAGCAGTTCTTC. Variable domain in full (rest from reference TRBV9 and TRBJ2-1): DSGVTQTPKHLITATGQRVTLRCSPRSGDLSVYWYQQSLDQGLQFLIQYYNGEERAKGNILERFSAQQFPDLHSELNLSSLELGDSALYFCASSVTGGSYNEQFFGPGTRLTVL.

The rearrangement links TRBV5-8 to TRBJ1-2, with 8 bases matching TRBD1. The V gene's germline CDR1 is SGHTS and CDR2 YDEGEE. The CDR3 is 16 residues long. The J segment lost 2 bases and the V segment lost 4 bases, leaving 10 bases of the junction unmatched. CDR3 bases: TGTGCCAGCAGCGCAGGGGGCACGGGAGGGAACTATGGCTACACCTTC. Translation: CASSAGGTGGNYGYTF.

The CDR3 DNA reads as TGTGCCAGTAGTCCGGAAGAAAACCGATATTACAATGAGCAGTTCTTC. This codes for CASSPEENRYYNEQFF. The chain employs TRBV19 and TRBJ2-1; D uncertain. The CDR3 is 16 residues long. Trimming took off 5 bases at V and 4 bases at J, with 18 bases between the two ends. The germline CDR1 and CDR2 sequences are LNHDA and SQIVND (reference sequence).

The chain links TRBV11-2 to TRBJ2-6; 7 bases fit TRBD1. The CDR3 extends over 15 amino acids. V was clipped by 5 bases and J by 2 bases; unmatched bases: 3. CDR1 is SGHAT, CDR2 FQNNGV, per germline. The CDR3 sequence is CASSQGVTGANVLTF. The CDR3 nucleotides are TGTGCCAGCAGCCAGGGGGTAACTGGGGCCAACGTCCTGACTTTC.

This chain joins TRBV30 and TRBJ1-1; perhaps TRBD1 as D (5 bases). The germline V and J ends were trimmed by 3 bases and 1 base, with 9 bases remaining between them. CDR1 and CDR2 (germline): GTSNPN, SVGIG (reference sequence). This CDR3 spans 13 amino acids. CDR3 DNA: TGTGCCTGGAGCCCTGGGGGGAACACTGAAGCTTTCTTT. Translation: CAWSPGGNTEAFF.

The chain has TRBV11-2 and TRBJ2-7; 9 nucleotides align to TRBD1. Germline trimming cut 7 bases from V and 2 bases from J; bases unmatched to any gene: 12. CDR1 is SGHAT, CDR2 FQNNGV, per germline. This CDR3 spans 16 amino acids. CDR3 sequence: CASTQTGGARAYEQYF. The CDR3 bases are TGTGCCAGCACCCAAACAGGGGGCGCAAGGGCCTACGAGCAGTACTTC.

This chain joins TRBV28 and TRBJ2-7, with 13 bases aligning to TRBD2. Unmatched junction bases numbered 6, after V lost 10 bases and J lost 3 bases. The CDR3 covers 14 residues. The germline V gene has CDR1 MDHEN and CDR2 SYDVKM. The CDR3 is CATLGTSGDYEQYF. The CDR3 bases are TGTGCCACCCTCGGGACTAGCGGGGACTACGAGCAGTACTTC.

This clone has only a few counts. The rearrangement joins TRBV18 to TRBJ1-5; D remains unclear. Between the trimmed V and J ends, which lost 3 bases and 7 bases, there was a span of 10 bases. Germline lookup yields CDR1 KGHSH and CDR2 LQKENI. CDR3 size: 13 residues. This CDR3 reads CASSPGELQPQHF. For the CDR3, the DNA is TGTGCCAGCTCACCGGGCGAGCTCCAGCCCCAGCATTTT.

The chain joins TRBV9 to TRBJ2-3; 8 nucleotides match TRBD2. This CDR3 has 15 amino acids. V shed 3 bases, J shed 4 bases, and the junction held 7 bases outside the gene matches. Germline loops: CDR1 SGDLS, CDR2 YYNGEE. The CDR3 sequence is CASSESGRGADTQYF. As DNA, the CDR3 is TGTGCCAGCAGCGAAAGCGGGAGAGGGGCAGATACGCAGTATTTT.

The chain employs TRBV4-3 and TRBJ1-2; 10 nucleotides line up with TRBD1. There are 16 residues in the CDR3. V lost 1 base and J lost 8; bases outside the gene matches: 10. Germline lookup yields CDR1 LGHNA and CDR2 YSLEER. The chain's CDR3 is CASSQGTGGPEWGYTF. DNA of the CDR3: TGCGCCAGCAGCCAAGGGACAGGGGGTCCGGAGTGGGGCTACACCTTC.

The V and J genes are TRBV7-6 and TRBJ1-2, with D perhaps matching TRBD1 (5 bases). Trimming shortened V by 1 base and J by 4 bases, and 10 bases separated the two germline ends. From germline, CDR1 is SGHVS and CDR2 FNYEAQ. The CDR3 is 14 amino acids. The CDR3 loop reads CASSLEVGGYGYTF. The CDR3 DNA reads as TGTGCCAGCAGCTTAGAAGTGGGGGGCTATGGCTACACCTTC. The whole variable domain, filled in from reference TRBV7-6 and TRBJ1-2, reads GAGVSQSPRYKVTKRGQDVALRCDPISGHVSLYWYRQALGQGPEFLTYFNYEAQQDKSGLPNDRFSAERPEGSISTLTIQRTEQRDSAMYRCASSLEVGGYGYTFGSGTRLTVV.

Comment on this clone: Its ends do not fully match the called genes, so a read error is possible. The chain uses TRBV7-7 and TRBJ2-5; weak D call: TRBD2 (5 bases). The CDR3 is made up of 13 amino acids. Germline V gives CDR1 SSHAT, CDR2 FNYEAQ (reference sequence). The CDR3 reads CASSLSGSETQYF. CDR3 in DNA: TGTGCTAGCAGCTTGTCGGGAAGCGAGACCCAGTACTTC.